This TCR beta chain was observed in a study of OX40 agonist ivuxolimab in advanced cancers. Study context: Patients assigned to dose escalation were diagnosed with hepatocellular carcinoma, melanoma, renal cell or head and neck cancer.

This clone appeared once. As yet, its antigen is unknown. The table came from immunoSEQ multiplex PCR; TCRdb's copy has only in-frame clones and leaves some out. The sample lists approximately 30,000 clones; 70% to 90% were seen once. Regarding the study as a whole: Partial responders at 0.1-3.0 mg/kg had among the lowest clonal expansion. Researchers report that CD8+ T cells had, on average, more expanded clones than CD4+.

The V and J ends lost 3 bases and 2 bases respectively, with 10 bases between them. Germline-derived CDR1 and CDR2 are MNHEY and SMNVEV (reference sequence). The CDR3 consists of 15 residues. This sequence joins TRBV27 and TRBJ2-2; a possible D gene is TRBD1 (5 bases). The TCR sequence derives from an adult with an advanced solid tumor such as melanoma, head and neck, liver or kidney cancer. The source was CD4+ or CD8+ T cells sorted from blood, collected in a trial of the OX40 agonist ivuxolimab. In DNA, the CDR3 is TGTGCCAGCAGTTTGGGGCAGGGTAACACCGGGGAGCTGTTTTTT. Translating gives CASSLGQGNTGELFF.